Presented here are 3 T cell receptor beta chains from one specimen sequenced in a study of blood T cell repertoires in COVID-19. Using immunoSEQ multiplex PCR, the repertoire was profiled, and TCRdb retains in-frame clones only, with some absent. The table records approximately 210,000 clones, about 91% of them present only once. The sequencing input was peripheral blood. The receptors were gathered from a man younger than 30 with active or convalescent COVID-19.

In its sample, this clone was seen once. This sequence joins TRBV9 and TRBJ2-3, with a tentative D call TRBD2 (6 bases). CDR3 length: 14 residues. The germline CDR1 and CDR2 sequences are SGDLS and YYNGEE. V was clipped by 0 bases and J by 1 base, with 6 bases between them. The CDR3 nucleotides are TGTGCCAGCAGCGTAGCTAGCGGCACAGATACGCAGTATTTT. Translated, it gives CASSVASGTDTQYF. The full variable domain, its missing parts supplied by reference TRBV9 and TRBJ2-3, is DSGVTQTPKHLITATGQRVTLRCSPRSGDLSVYWYQQSLDQGLQFLIQYYNGEERAKGNILERFSAQQFPDLHSELNLSSLELGDSALYFCASSVASGTDTQYFGPGTRLTVL.

The chain combines TRBV5-1 with TRBJ2-3; no definite D call. Germline-derived CDR1 and CDR2 are SGHRS and YFSETQ. The length of the CDR3 is 12 residues. V was clipped by 3 bases and J by 6 bases, with 8 bases between them. This CDR3 is CASSYDLDTQYF. CDR3 DNA: TGCGCCAGCAGCTACGACTTGGATACGCAGTATTTT.

The gene calls are TRBV27 and TRBJ1-5, with 12 bases lining up with TRBD1. CDR3 size: 18 residues. With 4 bases clipped from V and 0 bases from J, the junction kept 7 bases outside the gene matches. The V gene's germline CDR1 is MNHEY and CDR2 SMNVEV (reference sequence). Written as DNA, the CDR3 is TGTGCCAGCAGTTCTGGGACAGGGGGCTCGGTTAGCAATCAGCCCCAGCATTTT. It yields the protein CASSSGTGGSVSNQPQHF.